The source of this T cell receptor (beta chain) is a study of tumor and adjacent non-tumor tissue in lung cancer. V shed 8 bases, J shed 2 bases, and the junction held 4 bases outside the gene matches. Germline assignment: CDR1 MDHEN and CDR2 SYDVKM. This CDR3 is 14 amino acids long. The library came from three nested PCR rounds adapted from ARM-PCR protocols. TCRdb processed the multiplex PCR reads anew with MiXCR; each CDR3 protein has one entry. Of 84,000 or so distinct CDR3 sequences in the sample, around 65% were seen once. This sample's RNA came from whole unsorted tissue. The sequence was collected from a man aged 65 to 79 with non-small cell lung cancer. The sample taken for sequencing was lung tumor tissue. The chain links TRBV28 to TRBJ2-3; the match to TRBD1 covers 10 bases. The CDR3 here is CASGGQGPTDTQYF. The CDR3 coding sequence is TGTGCCAGCGGGGGACAGGGGCCCACAGATACGCAGTATTTT.